Presented here are 5 T cell receptor beta chains from one specimen sequenced in a study of CD8 T cells in ankylosing spondylitis. Study-wide findings and caveats: What seemed typical of ankylosing spondylitis blood was a TCR beta motif built from roughly 8 highly homologous variants.

TCRdb recomputed calls from the 5' RACE reads with MiXCR, one row per CDR3 protein. The sample has 800,000 to 900,000 distinct CDR3 sequences; about an eighth are singletons. Their antigen targets remain unknown. Material: blood, either unsorted or a sorted T cell fraction (not recorded which). These receptors were collected from a male donor with ankylosing spondylitis.

The sample holds a few counts of this clonotype. The DNA of the CDR3 is TGTGCCATCAGCCCGGGACAGCGTTTCTACGAGCAGTACTTC. This encodes CAISPGQRFYEQYF. The rearrangement links TRBV10-3 to TRBJ2-7; 7 bases map to TRBD1. Looked up from germline, CDR1 is ENHRY and CDR2 is SYGVKD. V was clipped by 6 bases and J by 3 bases; unmatched bases: 8. This CDR3 is built from 14 residues.

This clonotype was picked up many times. The V and J genes are TRBV20-1 and TRBJ1-2; TRBD1 is a possible D gene (5 bases). V lost 1 base to trimming and J lost 0 bases, with 6 bases between them. Germline loops: CDR1 DFQATT, CDR2 SNEGSKA (reference sequence). The CDR3 contains 13 residues. CDR3 residues: CSARGQPNYGYTF. The CDR3 nucleotides read TGCAGTGCTAGAGGACAGCCTAACTATGGCTACACCTTC.

This clonotype was seen at least ten times. This chain connects TRBV10-3 to TRBJ2-7; D is ambiguous. The CDR3 extends over 12 amino acids. Germline-derived CDR1 and CDR2 are ENHRY and SYGVKD. V dropped 4 bases and J dropped 3 bases, with 7 bases sitting between them. In DNA form, the CDR3 reads TGTGCCATCAGTGGTCCAGTCTACGAGCAGTACTTC. Its translation is CAISGPVYEQYF.

This sequence joins TRBV29-1 and TRBJ1-5; D gene uncertain. The V gene's germline CDR1 is SQVTM and CDR2 ANQGSEA. This CDR3 is 13 amino acids long. Trimming took 7 bases from V and 0 from J, leaving 10 bases between them. In DNA, the CDR3 is TGCAGCGCCCAGGTGTATAGCAATCAGCCCCAGCATTTT. The encoded protein is CSAQVYSNQPQHF.

This clonotype was picked up a small number of times. This chain links TRBV25-1 with TRBJ2-5; 7 bases align to TRBD1. CDR3 length: 13 amino acids. Germline V gene lookup returns CDR1 MGHDK and CDR2 SYGVNS. The trim removed 4 bases at V and 4 bases at J, leaving 3 bases unmatched. CDR3 nucleotide sequence: TGTGCCAGCAGTGCTCCAGGGGGAGAGACCCAGTACTTC. It codes for CASSAPGGETQYF.